The next 22 T cell receptor delta chains were all read from a single sample in a study of γδ T cells in repeated Plasmodium falciparum infection (TCRdb year 2021). For bulk TCR repertoire analysis, Vgamma9/Vdelta2+ and Vdelta2-negative gammadelta T cell populations were isolated by flow sorting from peripheral blood mononuclear cells. Library method: multiplex PCR. The instrument was an Illumina MiSeq. Clone calls in TCRdb were regenerated from the public reads with CATT, after which identical DNA sequences shared one row. The sample table contains 90,000 to 95,000 delta-chain clones; only one count was recorded for 0.95% to 1% of them. The ten largest make up over 8.5% of the sample. The material sequenced was gamma-delta T cells from blood. These receptor sequences come from a pool of human donors (malaria-infected and uninfected, not separated).

This clone was recorded many times. A far larger clone differs by one base, so this is likely a read error. Within the sample, other DNA sequences also encode this same CDR3. This sequence joins TRDV3 and TRDJ1; 9 bases line up with TRDD3. Germline loops: CDR1 TVYSNPD, CDR2 GDNSRS (reference sequence). This CDR3 comprises 18 residues. For the CDR3, the DNA is TGTGCCTTGTGGCCTTCACGCAGGGGATACGCATTTACCGATAAACTCATCTTC. This sequence encodes CALWPSRRGYAFTDKLIF.

This clone appeared a few times. This probably arose from a read error, given a far larger clone one base away. Other nucleotide sequences in the sample specify the same CDR3. V and J are TRDV1 and TRDJ1; TRDD3 matches 8 bases. The J gene, not given by TCRdb, was assigned here from a germline match of the nucleotide sequence. The CDR3 is made up of 22 amino acids. Trimming took 0 bases from V and 0 from J; bases not matched to a gene: 21. Germline CDR1 and CDR2: TSWWSYY and QGS. The CDR3 region has the DNA TGTGCTCTTGGGGAACTAAGACTAACCTTCTGGGGGAAAACTAGCTACACCGATAAACTCATCTTT. This encodes CALGELRLTFWGKTSYTDKLIF.

This clone was observed many times. A much larger clone differs by one base, so this may be a read error. Other DNA sequences of this sample code for an identical CDR3. V is TRAV38-2/DV8 and J is TRDJ1, with TRDD2 identical over 9 bases. CDR3 size: 27 residues. Germline CDR1 is TSESDYY and CDR2 is QEAYKQQN. J lost 0 bases, V lost 2 bases, and 38 bases had no gene match. CDR3 residues: CAYRSRGGKTFLRALRTGGPHTDKLIF. CDR3 nucleotide sequence: TGTGCTTATAGGAGTCGGGGGGGGAAAACCTTCCTACGCGCTCTCCGTACTGGTGGTCCTCACACCGATAAACTCATCTTT.

As regards this clone: The TCRdb record carries a much larger clone's protein, which differs from this DNA's translation at residue 24; a read error is the likely cause, and the protein listed here is the DNA translation. The V and J genes are TRDV1 and TRDJ1, with 13 bases matching TRDD3. This CDR3 is built from 26 residues. Germline CDR1 reads TSWWSYY; CDR2 reads QGS. The CDR3 DNA reads as TGTGCTCTTGGGGAAAGGAGGGGCCTTCCTACGATTGGGTACTGGGGGATACGGAAGATCACCGATAAACGCATCTTT. Its translation: CALGERRGLPTIGYWGIRKITDKRIF.

In regard to this clone: A far larger clone is one base from this, pointing to a likely read error. Additional DNA sequences in this sample encode the identical CDR3. This chain joins TRDV1 and TRDJ1, with 7 nucleotides matching TRDD3. TCRdb offers no J gene call, so here the DNA was matched to germline to obtain one. This CDR3 is built from 27 residues. V shed 0 bases and J 0 bases; nucleotides not matched to a gene: 37. Germline values: CDR1 TSWWSYY, CDR2 QGS. CDR3 amino acids: CALGELYWSFDEPRSVLGRPYTDKLIF. The CDR3 DNA reads as TGTGCTCTTGGGGAACTATATTGGTCCTTCGATGAGCCCCGAAGTGTACTGGGGAGACCTTACACCGATAAACTCATCTTT.

As for this clone: This likely traces to a read error, being one base from a far larger clone. The same CDR3 can be traced to other DNA sequences in this sample. The gene calls are TRAV38-2/DV8 and TRDJ1; TRDD3 agrees at 8 bases. TCRdb supplies no J gene; here it was assigned by aligning the nucleotide sequence to germline. The CDR3 spans 15 residues. Germline V lookup: CDR1 TSESDYY, CDR2 QEAYKQQN. The CDR3 coding sequence is TGTGCTTATAGTGCTGGGGGACCGTACACTGATAAACTCATCTTT. Its protein is CAYSAGGPYTDKLIF.

This clone was seen a few times. A far larger clone is off by one base, so a read error is likely. The sample has other DNA sequences that encode this CDR3 too. The genes are TRDV1 and TRDJ1, with D uncertain. TCRdb leaves out the J gene; it was filled in here by matching the DNA to germline. The CDR3 is 16 amino acids. Germline V gene sequence: CDR1 TSWWSYY, CDR2 QGS. Trimming shortened V by 4 bases and J by 1 base, and 16 bases separated the two germline ends. This CDR3 is CALGVPGTLFTDKLIF. Here the CDR3 DNA reads TGTGCTCTTGGGGTCCCGGGAACCCTCTTCACCGATAAACTCATCTTT.

This clone came up a few times. The protein TCRdb gives is from a much larger clone and does not agree with this DNA's translation at residue 5, likely a read error; the protein shown here comes from the DNA. The chain links TRDV1 to TRDJ1; 9 bases line up with TRDD3. No J gene is reported in TCRdb; it was inferred here by comparing the DNA with germline. The CDR3 loop spans 22 amino acids. Germline CDR1 TSWWSYY, CDR2 QGS. J lost 3 bases, V lost 4 bases, and 27 bases had no gene match. CDR3 protein: CALGAFNNILNWGTPSADKLIF. The CDR3 DNA reads as TGTGCTCTTGGGGCCTTCAATAATATTCTAAACTGGGGGACACCATCAGCCGATAAACTCATCTTT.

This clone was seen ten or more times. TCRdb records a much larger clone's protein for this DNA, with a difference at residue 8 that likely arises from a read error; the protein given is the translation of the DNA. The chain joins TRDV1 to TRDJ1; maybe TRDD3 (5 bases). V was shortened by 3 bases and J by 4 bases, with 27 bases between the two germline ends. The CDR3 totals 19 residues. Germline V gene lookup returns CDR1 TSWWSYY and CDR2 QGS. The CDR3: CALGDAIEAGPIPYDKLIF. CDR3 sequence (DNA): TGTGCTCTTGGGGACGCTATCGAAGCTGGGCCGATTCCGTACGATAAACTCATCTTT.

This clone has only a few counts. A much larger clone differs from this one at a single base, so this may be a read error. In the same sample, other DNA sequences code for this CDR3. V usage is TRDV1 and J usage is TRDJ1; possibly TRDD2 for D (5 bases). Trimming removed 3 bases from V and 0 bases from J, with 17 bases in between. The CDR3 is made up of 17 amino acids. CDR1 is TSWWSYY, CDR2 QGS, per germline. The CDR3 DNA sequence: TGTGCTCTTGGGGAGCCTACGGCTTACCCTTACACCGATAAACTCATCTTT. Residues: CALGEPTAYPYTDKLIF.

The table lists this clone with a few counts. TCRdb assigns this DNA the protein of a much larger clone, which departs from its translation at residue 10; this likely reflects a read error, and the protein shown comes from translating the DNA. The rearrangement joins TRDV1 to TRDJ1, with TRDD3 identical over 13 bases. Here the J gene was assigned by germline matching of the DNA, as TCRdb has none. The CDR3 consists of 25 residues. Germline CDR1 reads TSWWSYY; CDR2 reads QGS. Unmatched junction bases numbered 27, after V lost 2 bases and J lost 0 bases. CDR3 region: CALGELPFTKTGGYARRLYTDKLIF. The CDR3 DNA reads TGTGCTCTTGGGGAATTACCTTTCACAAAGACTGGGGGATACGCGCGCCGACTGTACACCGATAAACTCATCTTT.

This clone has just a few counts. A far larger clone is a single base away, which makes a read error likely. Other nucleotide sequences in the sample specify the same CDR3. This chain connects TRDV1 to TRDJ1, with D maybe TRDD2 (5 bases). Trimming removed 2 bases from V and 0 bases from J, with 16 bases in between. The length of the CDR3 is 17 residues. CDR1 TSWWSYY and CDR2 QGS come from the germline V gene. The DNA for the CDR3 is TGTGCTCTTGGGGAAGGTTTCCTCCAGACTTACACCGATAAACTCATCTTT. Residues: CALGEGFLQTYTDKLIF.

This clone was seen a handful of times. TCRdb attributes to this sequence the protein of a much larger clone, which differs from the DNA translation at residue 12; a read error is likely, and the protein displayed is translated from the DNA. The chain is built from TRDV1 and TRDJ1; a possible D gene is TRDD3 (8 bases). Germline assignment: CDR1 TSWWSYY and CDR2 QGS. Trimming cost V 1 base and J 7 bases, with 28 bases left between them. CDR3 size: 19 residues. For the CDR3, the DNA is TGTGCTCTTGGGGAACGTAGTATATTCCTACGCAATGGGGGATTTAAACTCATCTTT. It translates to CALGERSIFLRNGGFKLIF.

A few counts support this clone. TCRdb lists the protein of a much larger clone for this DNA, which differs at residue 6, so this is likely a read error; the protein given here is translated from the DNA itself. This chain connects TRDV1 to TRDJ1, with 11 bases identical to TRDD3. TCRdb leaves out the J gene; it was filled in here by matching the DNA to germline. Germline assignment: CDR1 TSWWSYY and CDR2 QGS. Germline trimming cut 1 base from V and 3 bases from J; bases unmatched to any gene: 13. CDR3 size: 19 residues. The CDR3 region has the DNA TGTGCTCTTGGGGAACCCACTTCCCTCTGGGGGATACACGCCGATAAACTCATCTTT. It codes for CALGEPTSLWGIHADKLIF.

As regards this clone: TCRdb assigns this DNA the protein of a much larger clone, which departs from its translation at residue 12; this likely reflects a read error, and the protein shown comes from translating the DNA. The chain links TRDV1 to TRDJ1, with D possibly TRDD3 on 5 matching bases. Trimming took off 4 bases at V and 0 bases at J, with 21 bases between the two ends. Germline V gene lookup returns CDR1 TSWWSYY and CDR2 QGS. The CDR3 extends over 18 amino acids. The CDR3 protein is CALGGGYIGGSHTDKLIF. Written as DNA, the CDR3 is TGTGCTCTTGGGGGAGGATATATTGGTGGGTCCCACACCGATAAACTCATCTTT.

This clone was detected ten times or more. The protein TCRdb lists belongs to a much larger clone and differs from this DNA's translation at residue 12, which points to a read error; the protein shown is made from the DNA. The J gene is TRDJ1, the V gene TRDV2, with a weak D call TRDD3 (5 bases). Trimming removed 3 bases from V and 1 base from J, with 23 bases in between. The CDR3 extends over 18 amino acids. The germline V gene encodes CDR1 GEAIGNYY and CDR2 EKD. The CDR3 protein is CACDAVLGVGSSTDKLIF. CDR3 coding DNA: TGTGCCTGTGACGCAGTTTTAGGTGTGGGATCGAGCACCGATAAACTCATCTTT.

In the case of this clone: This DNA's translation differs at residue 20 from TCRdb's protein, which comes from a much larger clone; a read error is likely, and the protein shown is translated from the DNA. The J segment was not called; the V segment is TRDV1; the tabulated D call, TRDD3, remains unverified against the DNA. The CDR3 is 22 residues long. Germline CDR1 is TSWWSYY and CDR2 is QGS. Here the CDR3 DNA reads TGTGCTCTTGGGGAACTAGCGTGTTCCTACTGGGGCACTATGAAAAGGGCCGATAAACCCATCTTT. This sequence encodes CALGELACSYWGTMKRADKPIF.

This clone has at least ten counts. A read error likely explains why the TCRdb protein, taken from a much larger clone, differs from this DNA's translation at residue 3; the protein shown is translated from the DNA. The chain couples TRDV2 to TRDJ1; 9 bases align to TRDD3. This CDR3 has 16 residues. The trim removed 9 bases at V and 0 bases at J, leaving 13 bases unmatched. CDR1 is GEAIGNYY and CDR2 is EKD in the germline V gene. The CDR3: CARVSTGGAYTDKLIF. The CDR3 nucleotides read TGTGCCCGTGTCAGTACTGGGGGAGCGTACACCGATAAACTCATCTTT.

The table lists this clone with many counts. One end of the junction fails to match germline, which may point to a read error. The chain links TRDV2 to TRDJ1, with D perhaps TRDD3 (5 bases). The J gene, absent from TCRdb, was called here by matching the DNA to germline. The CDR3 extends over 18 amino acids. The germline V gene encodes CDR1 GEAIGNYY and CDR2 EKD. CDR3 loop: CARDTLDEGLGFTDKLIF. The CDR3 DNA is TGTGCCCGTGACACCCTTGACGAGGGGCTGGGATTCACCGATAAACTCATCTTT.

This clone was seen a few times. The likely explanation is a read error, given a far larger clone one base away. The identical CDR3 is also encoded by other nucleotide sequences in the sample. The chain combines TRDV1 with TRDJ2; a possible D gene is TRDD3 (6 bases). This CDR3 has 19 amino acids. V was clipped by 3 bases and J by 3 bases, with 23 bases between them. Germline V CDR1 and CDR2: TSWWSYY, QGS. The CDR3 DNA is TGTGCTCTTGGGGACCCATTCCCCGTACTGGGAGAAGTGACAGCACAACTCTTCTTT. This translates into CALGDPFPVLGEVTAQLFF.

This clone has a handful of counts. A far larger clone is a single base away, which makes a read error likely. Other DNA sequences within the sample encode an identical CDR3. The chain uses TRDV2 and TRDJ1; 13 nucleotides align to TRDD3. No J gene was available from TCRdb, and it was assigned here by a germline match of the DNA. CDR1 and CDR2 (germline): GEAIGNYY, EKD. V gave up 4 bases and J gave up 2 bases; unmatched junction bases: 12. The CDR3 runs 18 residues. The CDR3 loop is CACDPITGGYGRTDKLIF. The CDR3 coding sequence is TGTGCCTGTGATCCAATTACTGGGGGATACGGGAGAACCGATAAACTCATCTTT.

The sample holds a few counts of this clone. Its ends do not fully match the called genes, so a read error is possible. The V call is TRDV2, the J call TRDJ1; 8 bases are shared with TRDD3. The length of the CDR3 is 16 residues. CDR1 and CDR2 (germline): GEAIGNYY, EKD. The CDR3 loop reads CACDVLGGTNADKLIF. CDR3 bases: TGTGCCTGTGACGTACTGGGGGGTACGAACGCCGATAAACTCATTTTT.